These 3 T cell receptor beta chains were sequenced from one sample in a study of Graves' ophthalmopathy and Graves' hyperthyroidism. The study amplified TCR beta CDR3 regions using RNA transcripts. The first round was an RT-PCR with HTBI primers, and the second round was a multiplex PCR. TCRdb called the multiplex PCR reads again in MiXCR, with one record for every CDR3 protein. Here the sample spans hundreds of thousands of distinct CDR3 sequences, about 24% being singletons. The sample comprised peripheral blood. Receptors originate from a woman under 30 with stable Graves' hyperthyroidism. Some clones in this sample may be carry-over from other donors' samples.

The CDR3 protein is CASSEVLENTEAFF. For the CDR3, the DNA is TGTGCCAGCAGTGAAGTGCTGGAGAACACTGAAGCTTTCTTT. V and J are TRBV6-1 and TRBJ1-1; D call uncertain. Germline V gene sequence: CDR1 MNHNS, CDR2 SASEGT. The ends were cut back, 1 base at V and 1 base at J, with 7 bases in the middle. This CDR3 region has 14 residues.

At least ten counts were recorded for this clonotype. The genes are TRBV4-2 and TRBJ2-5; TRBD2 agrees at 9 bases. This CDR3 region has 18 residues. CDR1 is LGHNA, CDR2 YNFKEQ, per germline. V lost 0 bases and J lost 0; bases outside the gene matches: 8. In nucleotides, the CDR3 is TGTGCCAGCAGCCAAGATATACGAGCGGGGGGCCACCAAGAGACCCAGTACTTC. Encoded protein: CASSQDIRAGGHQETQYF.

This clonotype occurred many times. The rearrangement links TRBV9 to TRBJ1-1, with D unclear. The CDR3 consists of 14 residues. With 0 bases removed from V and 5 bases from J, the gap between germline ends came to 11 bases. Germline V gene sequence: CDR1 SGDLS, CDR2 YYNGEE. The CDR3 sequence: CASSVEEGGTEAFF. Here the CDR3 DNA reads TGTGCCAGCAGCGTAGAAGAGGGTGGAACTGAAGCTTTCTTT.